This T cell receptor (beta chain) was found in a study of human T cells and chemical hapten exposure. The wider study: Across its approximately 25 weeks, the study gave patients weekly diphenylcyclopropenone doses to the scalp.

This clonotype was counted once. Its target is unknown. V shed 6 bases and J shed 7 bases, with 15 bases lying between them. The length of the CDR3 is 14 residues. The germline V gene has CDR1 MDHEN and CDR2 SYDVKM. Notes on the study in general: PT1 expanded TCR counts and patch test score correlated positively.

Time point here: patch test 2, 6 weeks after DPC sensitization. Treatment noted: therapeutic diphenylcyclopropenone sensitization with weekly scalp DPC. People who gave samples had alopecia, were 18 to 70 years old, and were suitable for DPC. TCRdb called the RACE reads again in MiXCR, with one record for every CDR3 protein. The sample has fewer than 85,000 distinct CDR3 sequences, roughly 11% seen once. The chain uses TRBV28 and TRBJ1-4; D may be TRBD1 (6 bases). This TCR was recovered from a young man with alopecia areata. Some clones in this sample may be carry-over from other donors' samples. This specimen consisted of whole blood, obtained in connection with sensitization to the hapten diphenylcyclopropenone (DPC). This CDR3 reads CASSLDRFGEKLFF. For the CDR3, the DNA is TGTGCCAGCAGCCTCGACAGGTTTGGTGAAAAACTGTTTTTT. The full variable domain, in which reference TRBV28 and TRBJ1-4 provide the parts outside the CDR3, is DVKVTQSSRYLVKRTGEKVFLECVQDMDHENMFWYRQDPGLGLRLIYFSYDVKMKEKGDIPEGYSVSREKKERFSLILESASTNQTSMYLCASSLDRFGEKLFFGSGTQLSVL.